Below are 27 T cell receptor beta chains sequenced from a single sample in a study of cytomegalovirus exposure and HLA in healthy donors. It was with 60 Vbeta and 13 Jbeta primers that the PCR ran. The protocol was immunoSEQ multiplex PCR, while the TCRdb copy is restricted to in-frame clones and leaves out a portion. In the table there are 100,000 or so clones, over 70% of which are singletons. The sample comprised PBMCs. These receptors were taken from a man aged 45-65 years in good health and CMV-seronegative.

This chain uses TRBV7-9 with TRBJ1-2; 8 positions match TRBD1. The germline gives CDR1 SEHNR, CDR2 FQNEAQ (reference sequence). This CDR3 comprises 15 residues. The J segment lost 0 bases and the V segment lost 3 bases, leaving 3 bases of the junction unmatched. CDR3 DNA sequence: TGTGCCAGCAGCTTCGACAGGGGCGCTAACTATGGCTACACCTTC. It codes for CASSFDRGANYGYTF.

Remarks on this clone: This specimen includes other DNA sequences encoding the same CDR3. This chain links TRBV7-9 with TRBJ1-3; weak D call: TRBD1 (6 bases). From germline, CDR1 is SEHNR and CDR2 FQNEAQ (reference sequence). The CDR3 has 13 residues. Trimming pared 5 bases from V and 4 bases from J, leaving 9 bases between. The CDR3 is CASSVRGGNTIYF. DNA of the CDR3: TGTGCCAGCAGCGTAAGGGGGGGAAACACCATATATTTT.

The chain carries TRBV11-1 and TRBJ1-2, with 8 bases fitting TRBD1. Germline V CDR1 and CDR2: SGHAT, FQDESV (reference sequence). This CDR3 has 14 amino acids. J was trimmed by 5 bases and V by 5 bases; bases with no gene match: 7. The CDR3 spells CASSVDREGYGYTF. In DNA, the CDR3 is TGTGCCAGCAGCGTGGACAGGGAGGGGTATGGCTACACCTTC. The entire variable domain, with the rest obtained from reference TRBV11-1 and TRBJ1-2, is as follows: EAEVAQSPRYKITEKSQAVAFWCDPISGHATLYWYRQILGQGPELLVQFQDESVVDDSQLPKDRFSAERLKGVDSTLKIQPAELGDSAMYLCASSVDREGYGYTFGSGTRLTVV.

The V call is TRBV5-1, the J call TRBJ1-1; D ambiguous. Germline CDR1 and CDR2: SGHRS and YFSETQ. CDR3 length: 15 amino acids. Deletions cut 1 base from V and 1 base from J, with 11 bases between. CDR3 sequence reads: CASSLMRAQNTEAFF. The CDR3 region has the DNA TGCGCCAGCAGCTTGATGAGGGCACAGAACACTGAAGCTTTCTTT. The full variable domain, its missing parts supplied by reference TRBV5-1 and TRBJ1-1, is KAGVTQTPRYLIKTRGQQVTLSCSPISGHRSVSWYQQTPGQGLQFLFEYFSETQRNKGNFPGRFSGRQFSNSRSEMNVSTLELGDSALYLCASSLMRAQNTEAFFGQGTRLTVV.

The DNA of the CDR3 is TGTGCCAGCAGTTGGGCAGGGATGGGCAATGAGCAGTTCTTC. It yields the protein CASSWAGMGNEQFF. The V gene is TRBV6-6, the J gene TRBJ2-1; D might be TRBD1 (5 bases). Trimming stripped 4 bases from V and 6 bases from J, with 13 bases between. There are 14 residues in the CDR3. Germline V gives CDR1 MNHNY, CDR2 SVGAGI (reference sequence).

This chain connects TRBV5-6 to TRBJ1-3; D is unclear. Trimming stripped 0 bases from V and 0 bases from J, with 10 bases between. CDR1 and CDR2 (germline): SGHDT, YYEEEE. CDR3 length: 16 amino acids. The CDR3 sequence: CASSLEAGSSGNTIYF. CDR3 coding DNA: TGTGCCAGCAGCTTGGAGGCGGGAAGCTCTGGAAACACCATATATTTT. Variable domain in full (rest from reference TRBV5-6 and TRBJ1-3): DAGVTQSPTHLIKTRGQQVTLRCSPKSGHDTVSWYQQALGQGPQFIFQYYEEEERQRGNFPDRFSGHQFPNYSSELNVNALLLGDSALYLCASSLEAGSSGNTIYFGEGSWLTVV.

This clone was recorded a few times. The chain recombines TRBV30 with TRBJ1-4; the D gene is possibly TRBD1 (5 bases). Germline V CDR1 and CDR2: GTSNPN, SVGIG (reference sequence). Trimming took off 3 bases at V and 8 bases at J, with 22 bases between the two ends. The CDR3 contains 16 residues. The CDR3 nucleotides are TGTGCCTGGAGCCCCGGGAGGGGCCGCCTGTTGGAAAAACTGTTTTTT. Protein product: CAWSPGRGRLLEKLFF.

CDR3 nucleotide sequence: TGTGCCATCAGTGACAGGGGGCCTACTTATAATTCACCCCTCCACTTT. This sequence encodes CAISDRGPTYNSPLHF. This sequence joins TRBV10-3 and TRBJ1-6; 8 bases align to TRBD1. Germline lookup yields CDR1 ENHRY and CDR2 SYGVKD. Unmatched junction bases numbered 5, after V lost 3 bases and J lost 4 bases. CDR3 length: 16 amino acids.

This clone was observed a few times. V and J are TRBV7-9 and TRBJ1-6; 10 bases agree with TRBD1. The CDR3 is 17 residues long. Germline V gene data show CDR1 as SEHNR and CDR2 as FQNEAQ (reference sequence). The V and J ends lost 8 bases and 8 bases, in that order; junction bases with no gene match: 15. CDR3 in amino acids: CASGTGTGAASDSPLHF. CDR3 sequence (DNA): TGTGCCAGCGGGACCGGGACAGGGGCTGCTAGTGATTCACCCCTCCACTTT.

The J gene is TRBJ1-6, the V gene TRBV18; 9 bases are shared with TRBD1. The CDR3 is 15 residues long. Looked up from germline, CDR1 is KGHSH and CDR2 is LQKENI. J was trimmed by 7 bases and V by 3 bases; bases with no gene match: 4. As DNA, the CDR3 is TGTGCCAGCTCACCCTCGGACAGGGGCAATTCACCCCTCCACTTT. The encoded protein is CASSPSDRGNSPLHF.

The rearrangement uses TRBV7-2 and TRBJ2-3; D is perhaps TRBD2 (6 bases). Per the germline V gene, CDR1 is SGHTA and CDR2 is FQGNSA. V was pared by 3 bases and J by 4 bases, with 17 bases between. The CDR3 contains 16 residues. For the CDR3, the DNA is TGTGCCAGCAGCTTTGGGGGGACGGGTCGGGCAGATACGCAGTATTTT. This sequence encodes CASSFGGTGRADTQYF.

This clone was recorded many times. The chain carries TRBV2 and TRBJ2-1; 7 bases align to TRBD2. Germline V gives CDR1 SNHLY, CDR2 FYNNEI. The V and J ends lost 8 bases and 4 bases, in that order; junction bases with no gene match: 11. This CDR3 has 15 residues. This chain's CDR3 is CASRPGGSPYNEQFF. The DNA of the CDR3 is TGTGCCAGCCGCCCCGGGGGGTCCCCTTACAATGAGCAGTTCTTC.

This chain uses TRBV5-1 with TRBJ1-2; 9 positions match TRBD1. CDR3 length: 13 residues. Trimming cost V 3 bases and J 8 bases; bases outside gene matches: 5. The germline V gene encodes CDR1 SGHRS and CDR2 YFSETQ. The CDR3 is CASSSRTGDGYTF. The CDR3 DNA is TGCGCCAGCAGCTCTCGGACAGGGGACGGCTACACCTTC.

This chain links TRBV2 with TRBJ1-1; D gene unclear. Germline CDR1 is SNHLY and CDR2 is FYNNEI. The CDR3 is 14 amino acids. V lost 6 bases and J 0 bases, leaving 11 bases between the germline ends. CDR3 loop: CASRGRIVNTEAFF. Here the CDR3 DNA reads TGTGCCAGCAGGGGCCGTATCGTGAACACTGAAGCTTTCTTT. Full variable domain (remainder filled in from reference TRBV2 and TRBJ1-1): EPEVTQTPSHQVTQMGQEVILRCVPISNHLYFYWYRQILGQKVEFLVSFYNNEISEKSEIFDDQFSVERPDGSNFTLKIRSTKLEDSAMYFCASRGRIVNTEAFFGQGTRLTVV.

This chain connects TRBV18 to TRBJ1-1; D gene uncertain. V lost 3 bases, J lost 1 base, and 9 bases lay in between. This CDR3 spans 14 amino acids. Germline CDR1 KGHSH, CDR2 LQKENI. Here the CDR3 DNA reads TGTGCCAGCTCACCTTCCACGAGGAACACTGAAGCTTTCTTT. Its translation is CASSPSTRNTEAFF.

The chain is built from TRBV5-6 and TRBJ1-4; 12 bases agree with TRBD1. CDR3 length: 16 amino acids. The V segment lost 3 bases and the J segment 5 bases; nucleotides outside the gene matches: 5. Germline CDR1 and CDR2: SGHDT and YYEEEE. The CDR3 protein is CASSWDRGRLNEKLFF. The CDR3 bases are TGTGCCAGCAGCTGGGACAGGGGGCGTTTGAATGAAAAACTGTTTTTT.

The gene calls are TRBV7-6 and TRBJ2-7, with 8 positions matching TRBD2. Germline-derived CDR1 and CDR2 are SGHVS and FNYEAQ. This CDR3 is 15 amino acids long. Trimming cost V 0 bases and J 1 base; bases outside gene matches: 2. CDR3 protein: CASSLATSASYEQYF. The DNA of the CDR3 is TGTGCCAGCAGCTTAGCGACTAGCGCGTCCTACGAGCAGTACTTC.

This chain uses TRBV5-1 with TRBJ1-4, with a possible D match to TRBD1 (6 bases). From germline, CDR1 is SGHRS and CDR2 YFSETQ. The V and J ends lost 0 bases and 12 bases respectively, with 18 bases between them. The CDR3 is made up of 15 amino acids. CDR3 DNA sequence: TGCGCCAGCAGCTTGGTAGGGCCGAGCAAGGGGGAACTGTTTTTT. This translates into CASSLVGPSKGELFF.

This clone has just a few counts. CDR3 protein: CASSQGGGEEDTQYF. CDR3 in DNA: TGCGCCAGCAGCCAAGGAGGGGGCGAGGAAGATACGCAGTATTTT. The chain is built from TRBV4-3 and TRBJ2-3; TRBD1 aligns across 7 bases. The CDR3 runs to 15 residues. V lost 1 base, J lost 5 bases, and 6 bases stayed unmatched. In germline, CDR1 is LGHNA, CDR2 YSLEER.

The CDR3 DNA is TGTGCCAGTAGTGTAGCGGGGCGCGGGAATAGGGGCACTGAAGCTTTCTTT. Amino acid sequence: CASSVAGRGNRGTEAFF. The J gene is TRBJ1-1, the V gene TRBV19, with TRBD1 as a possible D gene (5 bases). CDR3 length: 17 residues. CDR1 and CDR2 from the germline V gene are LNHDA and SQIVND (reference sequence). V lost 5 bases to trimming and J lost 4 bases, with 23 bases between them.

The V and J genes are TRBV30 and TRBJ1-4; D not resolved. Germline assignment: CDR1 GTSNPN and CDR2 SVGIG (reference sequence). CDR3 length: 13 amino acids. V was clipped by 1 base and J by 5 bases, with 8 bases between them. The CDR3 DNA reads TGTGCCTGGAGTGAGCGGAGAAATGAAAAACTGTTTTTT. Translated: CAWSERRNEKLFF.

The V gene is TRBV30, the J gene TRBJ2-1, with 9 bases aligning to TRBD1. Unmatched junction bases numbered 8, after V lost 4 bases and J lost 4 bases. This CDR3 is built from 15 residues. Germline-derived CDR1 and CDR2 are GTSNPN and SVGIG (reference sequence). In DNA, the CDR3 is TGTGCCTGGAAGGTCTCCGGGACAGGGTACAATGAGCAGTTCTTC. Its translation: CAWKVSGTGYNEQFF.

The gene calls are TRBV29-1 and TRBJ2-1; D is perhaps TRBD2 (6 bases). In germline, CDR1 is SQVTM, CDR2 ANQGSEA. Trimming pared 4 bases from V and 7 bases from J, leaving 11 bases between. This CDR3 has 12 residues. The CDR3 region has the DNA TGCAGCGTTGCCTTCGGGAGAAATGAGCAGTTCTTC. Its protein product is CSVAFGRNEQFF.

V gene TRBV29-1 combines with J gene TRBJ2-5, with 9 bases that match TRBD1. The CDR3 is 13 amino acids. V gave up 3 bases and J gave up 6 bases; unmatched junction bases: 5. Germline lookup yields CDR1 SQVTM and CDR2 ANQGSEA. CDR3 in DNA: TGCAGCGTTGAGAAGACAGGGGGAAAGACCCAGTACTTC. This translates into CSVEKTGGKTQYF.

The chain links TRBV9 to TRBJ1-1, with D uncertain. CDR3 length: 16 amino acids. Trimming pared 4 bases from V and 5 bases from J, leaving 21 bases between. Germline CDR1 is SGDLS and CDR2 is YYNGEE. The CDR3 nucleotides read TGTGCCAGCAGCCTTACGGGAGCCGAGCTTGGGACTGAAGCTTTCTTT. It encodes CASSLTGAELGTEAFF.

This clone occurred once. The V gene is TRBV28, the J gene TRBJ2-1; 9 nucleotides align to TRBD1. Germline CDR1 MDHEN, CDR2 SYDVKM. The CDR3 is 10 amino acids. The CDR3 loop is CWTGENEQFF. CDR3 nucleotide sequence: TGTTGGACAGGGGAAAATGAGCAGTTCTTC.

To note about this clone: The same CDR3 is also encoded by other DNA sequences in this sample. The V gene is TRBV5-1, the J gene TRBJ2-3; D is perhaps TRBD1 (6 bases). The V gene lost 4 bases and the J gene lost 1 base, with 10 bases spanning the gap. Germline CDR1 reads SGHRS; CDR2 reads YFSETQ. This CDR3 spans 14 amino acids. For the CDR3, the DNA is TGCGCCAGCAGCCCCCGACAGGGCACAGATACGCAGTATTTT. It specifies CASSPRQGTDTQYF.